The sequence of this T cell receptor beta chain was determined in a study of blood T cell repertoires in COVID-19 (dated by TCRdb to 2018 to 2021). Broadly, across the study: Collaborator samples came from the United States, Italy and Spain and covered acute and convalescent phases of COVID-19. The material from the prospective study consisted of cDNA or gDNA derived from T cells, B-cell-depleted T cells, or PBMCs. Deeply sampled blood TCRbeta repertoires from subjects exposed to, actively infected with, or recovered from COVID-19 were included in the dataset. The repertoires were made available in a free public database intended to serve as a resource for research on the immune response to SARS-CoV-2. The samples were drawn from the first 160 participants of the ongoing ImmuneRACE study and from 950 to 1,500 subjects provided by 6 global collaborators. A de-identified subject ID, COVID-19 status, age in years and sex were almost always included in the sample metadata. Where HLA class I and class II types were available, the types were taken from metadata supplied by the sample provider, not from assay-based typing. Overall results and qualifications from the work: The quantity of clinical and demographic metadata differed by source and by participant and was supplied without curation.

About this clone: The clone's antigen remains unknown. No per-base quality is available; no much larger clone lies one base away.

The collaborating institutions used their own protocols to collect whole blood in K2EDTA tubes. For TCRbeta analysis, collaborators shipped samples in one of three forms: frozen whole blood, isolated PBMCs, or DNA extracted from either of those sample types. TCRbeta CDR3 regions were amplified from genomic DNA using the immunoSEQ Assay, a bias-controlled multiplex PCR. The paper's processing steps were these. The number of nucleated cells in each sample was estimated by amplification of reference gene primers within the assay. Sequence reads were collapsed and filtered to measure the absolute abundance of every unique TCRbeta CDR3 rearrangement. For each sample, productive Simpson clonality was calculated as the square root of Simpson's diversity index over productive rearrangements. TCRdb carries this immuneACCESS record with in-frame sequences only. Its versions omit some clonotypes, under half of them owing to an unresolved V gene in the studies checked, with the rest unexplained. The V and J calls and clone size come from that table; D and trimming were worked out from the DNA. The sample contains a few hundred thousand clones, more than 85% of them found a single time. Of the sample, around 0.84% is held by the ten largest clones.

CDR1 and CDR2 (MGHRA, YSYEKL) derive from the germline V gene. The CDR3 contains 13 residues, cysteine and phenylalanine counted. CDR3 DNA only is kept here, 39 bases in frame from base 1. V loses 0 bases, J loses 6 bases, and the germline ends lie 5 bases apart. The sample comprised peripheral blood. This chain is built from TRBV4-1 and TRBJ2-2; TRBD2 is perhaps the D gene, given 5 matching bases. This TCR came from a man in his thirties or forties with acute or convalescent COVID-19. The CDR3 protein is CASSQDSAGELFF. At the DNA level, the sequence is TGCGCCAGCAGCCAAGATAGCGCCGGGGAGCTGTTTTTT.